This T cell receptor beta chain was captured in a study of CXCR3-negative and CXCR3-positive naive CD8 T cells. Germline-derived CDR1 and CDR2 are SGHDN and FVKESK. There are 16 residues in the CDR3. All TRB cDNA libraries came from 5' RACE performed with UMI labels. TCRdb re-called the 5' RACE reads; every CDR3 protein appears as one record, without DNA. The sample includes 45,000 or so distinct CDR3 sequences. The V and J genes are TRBV14 and TRBJ2-2. This sequence originates from a human donor in good health. Some clones in this sample may be carry-over from other donors' samples. Sequencing was performed on naive CXCR3- CD8+ T cells from blood. Subset described: CD45RO-CCR7+CD27+CD95- naive CD8+ T cells lacking CXCR3 (TNR3-). CDR3 amino acids: CASSQVGDRNTGELFF.